This passage covers 25 T cell receptor beta chains from one sample sequenced in a study of blood T cell repertoires in COVID-19. Clones were read by immunoSEQ multiplex PCR, and TCRdb kept only the in-frame ones, dropping some. The top ten clones hold 2.5% to 3.5% of a sample with 150,000 to 200,000 clones, about three quarters of them seen once. The specimen sequenced was peripheral blood. The receptors stem from an elderly woman with active or convalescent COVID-19.

The chain combines TRBV29-1 with TRBJ1-1; D not certain. Germline V gene data show CDR1 as SQVTM and CDR2 as ANQGSEA. V dropped 6 bases and J dropped 2 bases, with 16 bases sitting between them. The CDR3 runs to 14 residues. The CDR3 here is CSVVIGLVNTEAFF. The CDR3 nucleotides read TGCAGCGTCGTAATCGGTCTCGTTAACACTGAAGCTTTCTTT.

The chain employs TRBV10-3 and TRBJ1-2; 9 positions match TRBD1. This CDR3 spans 14 amino acids. V trimming: 7 bases; J trimming: 2 bases; junction bases outside the gene matches: 5. CDR1 ENHRY and CDR2 SYGVKD come from the germline V gene. CDR3 nucleotides: TGTGCCATCACCCGGGACAGGGACAACTATGGCTACACCTTC. Translating gives CAITRDRDNYGYTF.

This chain joins TRBV6-2 or TRBV6-3 and TRBJ2-4; the D gene is possibly TRBD1 (6 bases). The germline CDR1 and CDR2 sequences are MNHEY and SVGEGT. The CDR3 loop spans 18 amino acids. V was shortened by 2 bases and J by 2 bases, with 19 bases between the two germline ends. The CDR3 sequence is CASSYTRMYTGTKNIQYF. The CDR3 region has the DNA TGTGCCAGCAGTTACACTCGAATGTATACAGGGACCAAAAACATTCAGTACTTC.

This clone was picked up a small number of times. This rearrangement joins TRBV28 to TRBJ1-2, with 8 bases lining up with TRBD1. The CDR3 consists of 14 residues. Per germline, CDR1 MDHEN and CDR2 SYDVKM. The junction had 8 bases not matched to a gene; V was cut back by 7 bases and J by 4 bases. CDR3 residues: CASTPVTGGYGYTF. The CDR3 nucleotides read TGTGCCAGCACCCCGGTAACAGGGGGCTATGGCTACACCTTC.

The rearrangement links TRBV13 to TRBJ2-1, with 8 bases fitting TRBD1. The CDR3 contains 15 residues. V gave up 1 base and J gave up 4 bases; unmatched junction bases: 3. Germline V gives CDR1 PRHDT, CDR2 FYEKMQ (reference sequence). CDR3 residues: CASSLEGQGYNEQFF. CDR3 DNA: TGTGCCAGCAGCTTAGAAGGACAGGGTTACAATGAGCAGTTCTTC.

The chain combines TRBV4-1 with TRBJ2-1, with D perhaps TRBD2 (6 bases). The germline V and J ends were trimmed by 0 bases and 13 bases, with 19 bases remaining between them. Germline V gives CDR1 MGHRA, CDR2 YSYEKL. The CDR3 runs to 15 residues. CDR3 in amino acids: CASSQDRLGGRGQFF. The CDR3 DNA is TGCGCCAGCAGCCAAGATCGCCTAGGAGGGCGGGGACAGTTCTTC.

V and J are TRBV6-5 and TRBJ2-1, with TRBD2 matching 7 bases. CDR3 length: 15 amino acids. V dropped 4 bases and J dropped 5; count of bases not matched to a gene: 8. Per germline, CDR1 MNHEY and CDR2 SVGAGI. CDR3 loop: CASSLGLAANNEQFF. CDR3 nucleotides: TGTGCCAGCAGTTTAGGGCTAGCGGCAAACAATGAGCAGTTCTTC.

The chain recombines TRBV28 with TRBJ1-4, with no clear D. Trimming left V 6 bases short and J 7 bases short, with 9 bases between. Germline CDR1 MDHEN, CDR2 SYDVKM. The CDR3 runs 12 residues. CDR3 DNA sequence: TGTGCCAGCAGACCAGGTGGTGAAAAACTGTTTTTT. This encodes CASRPGGEKLFF.

The J gene is TRBJ1-2, the V gene TRBV28; the D gene is possibly TRBD1 (5 bases). With 4 bases removed from V and 7 bases from J, the gap between germline ends came to 10 bases. The CDR3 sequence is 12 residues long. In germline, CDR1 is MDHEN, CDR2 SYDVKM. CDR3 bases: TGTGCCAGCAGTTACGGACAAGGTGGCTACACCTTC. It encodes CASSYGQGGYTF.

The table lists this clone with a few counts. The gene calls are TRBV5-1 and TRBJ1-4; 7 bases agree with TRBD1. The CDR3 extends over 17 amino acids. Per the germline V gene, CDR1 is SGHRS and CDR2 is YFSETQ. Trimming removed 4 bases from V and 4 bases from J; junction bases left unmatched: 13. The CDR3 spells CASSPTGQIFLNEKLFF. CDR3 coding DNA: TGCGCCAGCAGCCCGACGGGACAGATATTCCTTAATGAAAAACTGTTTTTT.

The chain recombines TRBV4-1 with TRBJ2-1, with D maybe TRBD2 (7 bases). V lost 0 bases, J lost 8 bases, and 11 bases lay in between. The germline V gene encodes CDR1 MGHRA and CDR2 YSYEKL. The CDR3 runs 14 residues. The DNA of the CDR3 is TGCGCCAGCAGCCAAGATGGGGGGGGCGATGAGCAGTTCTTC. As protein: CASSQDGGGDEQFF.

V gene TRBV7-6 combines with J gene TRBJ1-5; D uncertain. The length of the CDR3 is 14 residues. Trimming cost V 5 bases and J 0 bases, with 8 bases left between them. Germline assignment: CDR1 SGHVS and CDR2 FNYEAQ. CDR3: CASSPLSSNQPQHF. As DNA, the CDR3 is TGTGCCAGCAGCCCTTTATCTAGCAATCAGCCCCAGCATTTT. The complete variable domain, with remaining parts taken from reference TRBV7-6 and TRBJ1-5, reads GAGVSQSPRYKVTKRGQDVALRCDPISGHVSLYWYRQALGQGPEFLTYFNYEAQQDKSGLPNDRFSAERPEGSISTLTIQRTEQRDSAMYRCASSPLSSNQPQHFGDGTRLSIL.

In the case of this clone: Other DNA sequences in this specimen translate into the identical CDR3. The V gene is TRBV28, the J gene TRBJ2-7, with 11 bases that match TRBD1. The V segment lost 2 bases and the J segment 4 bases; nucleotides outside the gene matches: 4. This CDR3 comprises 15 residues. CDR1 and CDR2 from the germline V gene are MDHEN and SYDVKM. This CDR3 reads CASSLAGTGGYEQYF. The CDR3 DNA is TGTGCCAGCAGTTTAGCCGGGACAGGGGGATACGAGCAGTACTTC.

The chain combines TRBV12-3 or TRBV12-4 with TRBJ1-2; 7 bases are a match to TRBD1. J gave up 3 bases and V 10 bases, and 8 bases lay outside the gene matches. The CDR3 loop spans 13 amino acids. CDR3 nucleotide sequence: TGTGCCAACCGCCAGGGGGTGGACTATGGCTACACCTTC. Protein: CANRQGVDYGYTF.

The chain couples TRBV13 to TRBJ1-6, with 9 nucleotides matching TRBD1. Germline assignment: CDR1 PRHDT and CDR2 FYEKMQ (reference sequence). The CDR3 runs to 15 residues. J lost 6 bases, V lost 0 bases, and 0 bases had no gene match. The DNA of the CDR3 is TGTGCCAGCAGCTTAGGGGACAGGGGTAATTCACCCCTCCACTTT. This sequence encodes CASSLGDRGNSPLHF.

The chain combines TRBV3-1 (or the pseudogene TRBV3-2) with TRBJ2-5, with 8 bases identical to TRBD2. Trimming cost V 4 bases and J 5 bases; bases outside gene matches: 12. The CDR3 is made up of 16 amino acids. The germline V gene encodes CDR1 LGHDT and CDR2 YNNKEL (reference sequence). CDR3 sequence reads: CASSPYSGANVETQYF. As DNA, the CDR3 is TGTGCCAGCAGCCCTTATAGCGGGGCGAATGTGGAGACCCAGTACTTC.

This chain's CDR3 is CASSQAGFIGYTF. The CDR3 DNA follows: TGTGCCAGCAGCCAAGCAGGGTTTATCGGCTACACCTTC. This chain joins TRBV14 and TRBJ1-2; TRBD1 might be the D (5 bases). Germline CDR1 SGHDN, CDR2 FVKESK. Trimming pared 1 base from V and 8 bases from J, leaving 11 bases between. CDR3 length: 13 amino acids.

The J gene is TRBJ1-5, the V gene TRBV6-5; D uncertain. This CDR3 spans 13 amino acids. Germline V gene sequence: CDR1 MNHEY, CDR2 SVGAGI. Trimming cost V 7 bases and J 0 bases, with 7 bases left between them. This chain's CDR3 is CASTGNSNQPQHF. DNA for the CDR3: TGTGCCAGCACGGGGAATAGCAATCAGCCCCAGCATTTT.

J is TRBJ1-2 and V is TRBV18; unclear D gene. This CDR3 region has 14 residues. V was pared by 1 base and J by 6 bases, with 12 bases between. Germline CDR1 and CDR2: KGHSH and LQKENI. The CDR3 DNA sequence: TGTGCCAGCTCACCACAAGGCCCCCGGGATGGCTACACCTTC. Translated, it gives CASSPQGPRDGYTF.

The chain recombines TRBV5-1 with TRBJ2-2; D is perhaps TRBD1 (5 bases). The V and J ends lost 4 bases and 1 base respectively, with 8 bases between them. This CDR3 has 14 amino acids. Germline lookup yields CDR1 SGHRS and CDR2 YFSETQ. The CDR3 sequence: CASSTGQNTGELFF. The CDR3 DNA is TGCGCCAGCAGCACCGGACAGAACACCGGGGAGCTGTTTTTT.

The gene calls are TRBV5-1 and TRBJ2-5; tentative D call: TRBD2 (5 bases). The length of the CDR3 is 14 residues. V lost 1 base, J lost 5 bases, and 12 bases lay in between. Germline CDR1 and CDR2: SGHRS and YFSETQ. The CDR3 sequence is CASSLSSRRETQYF. CDR3 nucleotide sequence: TGCGCCAGCAGCTTGTCTTCTAGGAGGGAGACCCAGTACTTC.

The J gene is TRBJ1-2, the V gene TRBV28; D is possibly TRBD1 (5 bases). This CDR3 contains 14 residues. Trimming removed 0 bases from V and 0 bases from J, with 5 bases in between. CDR1 is MDHEN and CDR2 is SYDVKM in the germline V gene. The CDR3 nucleotides are TGTGCCAGCAGTTTATGGACAGCTAACTATGGCTACACCTTC. Encoded protein: CASSLWTANYGYTF.

The CDR3 spells CASSVSPTADQPQHF. The CDR3 DNA follows: TGTGCCAGCAGCGTAAGTCCTACAGCGGATCAGCCCCAGCATTTT. V usage is TRBV9 and J usage is TRBJ1-5, with unresolved D. The germline V and J ends were trimmed by 1 base and 5 bases, with 13 bases remaining between them. The germline CDR1 and CDR2 sequences are SGDLS and YYNGEE. This CDR3 comprises 15 residues. The whole variable domain, filled in from reference TRBV9 and TRBJ1-5, reads DSGVTQTPKHLITATGQRVTLRCSPRSGDLSVYWYQQSLDQGLQFLIQYYNGEERAKGNILERFSAQQFPDLHSELNLSSLELGDSALYFCASSVSPTADQPQHFGDGTRLSIL.

A single count supports this clone. This chain connects TRBV10-3 to TRBJ1-2, with TRBD1 as a possible D gene (5 bases). The germline CDR1 and CDR2 sequences are ENHRY and SYGVKD. Trimming removed 3 bases from V and 4 bases from J, with 9 bases in between. This CDR3 is 13 amino acids long. The DNA for the CDR3 is TGTGCCATCAGTGACCAGGGAGGCTATGGCTACACCTTC. Its translation: CAISDQGGYGYTF.

The rearrangement joins TRBV9 to TRBJ2-1; 7 nucleotides line up with TRBD1. Germline V gene lookup returns CDR1 SGDLS and CDR2 YYNGEE. Trimming cost V 0 bases and J 4 bases; bases outside gene matches: 4. The CDR3 spans 15 residues. The CDR3 loop reads CASSVAETGYNEQFF. The CDR3 region has the DNA TGTGCCAGCAGCGTAGCTGAGACAGGGTACAATGAGCAGTTCTTC.